A selection of T cell receptor beta chains follows, all from one sample in a study of cytomegalovirus exposure and HLA in healthy donors. TCRdb keeps only in-frame clones here, not all; method: immunoSEQ multiplex PCR. The data hold approximately 180,000 clones, with around nine tenths observed a single time. The sample comprised PBMCs. These receptors were obtained from a woman aged 25 to 39 in good health and CMV-seronegative. Both conserved end residues are part of each CDR3. D genes are given only for firm matches. Not all rows give a size; the values are once, few, many and, for expanded clones, a class.

v_gene: TRBV2
j_gene: TRBJ2-7
d_gene: TRBD2
len: 17
abundance: -
CDR3nt: TGTGCCAGCACTGTTGGTAGCGGGGGGGAAAGACGGTGGGAGCAGTACTTC
CDR3aa: CASTVGSGGERRWEQYF

v_gene: TRBV6-1
j_gene: TRBJ1-2
d_gene: TRBD1
len: 14
abundance: -
CDR3nt: TGTGCCAGCAAACTATCGACAGGGAACTATGGCTACACCTTC
CDR3aa: CASKLSTGNYGYTF

v_gene: TRBV20-1
j_gene: TRBJ1-2
d_gene: -
len: 11
abundance: once
CDR3nt: TGCAGTGCTCCGACAGGCGGTGGCTACACCTTC
CDR3aa: CSAPTGGGYTF

v_gene: TRBV5-1
j_gene: TRBJ2-2
d_gene: -
len: 15
abundance: -
CDR3nt: TGCGCCAGCAGCTTATTAAGACAGAACACCGGGGAGCTGTTTTTT
CDR3aa: CASSLLRQNTGELFF

v_gene: TRBV10-3
j_gene: TRBJ1-2
d_gene: -
len: 16
abundance: few
CDR3nt: TGTGCCATCAGTGACACCAAAGCCACGATAAACTATGGCTACACCTTC
CDR3aa: CAISDTKATINYGYTF

v_gene: TRBV4-2
j_gene: TRBJ1-3
d_gene: -
len: 17
abundance: few
CDR3nt: TGTGCCAGCAGCCTAGGTCGGACAATCAGCTCTGGAAACACCATATATTTT
CDR3aa: CASSLGRTISSGNTIYF

v_gene: TRBV29-1
j_gene: TRBJ1-1
d_gene: -
len: 11
abundance: -
CDR3nt: TGCAGCGTTGATCTAGGCGCCGGGGCTTTCTTT
CDR3aa: CSVDLGAGAFF

v_gene: TRBV7-9
j_gene: TRBJ1-4
d_gene: -
len: 14
abundance: -
CDR3nt: TGTGCCAGCAGCGCGGGACGAAATAATGAAAAACTGTTTTTT
CDR3aa: CASSAGRNNEKLFF

v_gene: TRBV7-2
j_gene: TRBJ2-2
d_gene: -
len: 13
abundance: -
CDR3nt: TGTGCCAGCAGCTTGAGTTTAACCGGGGAGCTGTTTTTT
CDR3aa: CASSLSLTGELFF

v_gene: TRBV19
j_gene: TRBJ1-1
d_gene: -
len: 13
abundance: -
CDR3nt: TGTGCCAGTAGTATCGGACAGAACACTGAAGCTTTCTTT
CDR3aa: CASSIGQNTEAFF

v_gene: TRBV7-9
j_gene: TRBJ2-1
d_gene: -
len: 16
abundance: -
CDR3nt: TGTGCCAGCAGCTTAGGGCCACTCAGGACCTACAATGAGCAGTTCTTC
CDR3aa: CASSLGPLRTYNEQFF

v_gene: TRBV29-1
j_gene: TRBJ2-7
d_gene: -
len: 13
abundance: -
CDR3nt: TGCAGCGTTGAAGATCAGTCAACCTACGAGCAGTACTTC
CDR3aa: CSVEDQSTYEQYF

v_gene: TRBV9
j_gene: TRBJ1-6
d_gene: TRBD1
len: 14
abundance: -
CDR3nt: TGTGCCAGCAGTCCAGGGGGCGTGAATTCACCCCTCCACTTT
CDR3aa: CASSPGGVNSPLHF

v_gene: TRBV19
j_gene: TRBJ2-2
d_gene: TRBD2
len: 14
abundance: -
CDR3nt: TGTGCCACCGGACTAGCGGTTACCACCGGGGAGCTGTTTTTT
CDR3aa: CATGLAVTTGELFF

v_gene: TRBV14
j_gene: TRBJ1-2
d_gene: -
len: 13
abundance: -
CDR3nt: TGTGCCAGCAGCCGATGGGACATTTATGGCTACACCTTC
CDR3aa: CASSRWDIYGYTF

v_gene: TRBV13
j_gene: TRBJ1-1
d_gene: -
len: 13
abundance: once
CDR3nt: TGTGCCAGCAGCTTAACTCGGACAATTGAAGCTTTCTTT
CDR3aa: CASSLTRTIEAFF

v_gene: TRBV12-5
j_gene: TRBJ2-7
d_gene: -
len: 15
abundance: -
CDR3nt: TGTGCTAGTGGCTTGAACGTCGGCAGGGTGGTCGAGCAGTACTTC
CDR3aa: CASGLNVGRVVEQYF

v_gene: TRBV7-6
j_gene: TRBJ1-6
d_gene: -
len: 15
abundance: -
CDR3nt: TGTGCCAGCAGCTTAGCGCCGGTTCCCAATTCACCCCTCCACTTT
CDR3aa: CASSLAPVPNSPLHF

v_gene: TRBV5-4
j_gene: TRBJ2-1
d_gene: TRBD2
len: 16
abundance: few
CDR3nt: TGTGCCAGCAGCGATCTAGCGGGGGGCTCTTTCGGTGAGCAGTTCTTC
CDR3aa: CASSDLAGGSFGEQFF

v_gene: TRBV5-1
j_gene: TRBJ2-5
d_gene: -
len: 12
abundance: -
CDR3nt: TGCGCCAGCAGACTAGAGAGGGAGACCCAGTACTTC
CDR3aa: CASRLERETQYF

v_gene: TRBV19
j_gene: TRBJ1-2
d_gene: TRBD1
len: 13
abundance: -
CDR3nt: TGTGCCAGTAGCCCACAGGGGAATGGTGGCTACACCTTC
CDR3aa: CASSPQGNGGYTF

v_gene: TRBV29-1
j_gene: TRBJ2-7
d_gene: TRBD1
len: 14
abundance: -
CDR3nt: TGCAGCGTTTCCGGGACAGGTGACTCCTACGAGCAGTACTTC
CDR3aa: CSVSGTGDSYEQYF

v_gene: TRBV5-6
j_gene: TRBJ1-3
d_gene: -
len: 15
abundance: -
CDR3nt: TGTGCCAGCAGCCGGTGGGGGGGCTCTGGAAACACCATATATTTT
CDR3aa: CASSRWGGSGNTIYF

v_gene: TRBV18
j_gene: TRBJ1-2
d_gene: -
len: 16
abundance: few
CDR3nt: TGTGCCAGCTCACCACAGGGGCAACAAGCTAACTATGGCTACACCTTC
CDR3aa: CASSPQGQQANYGYTF